These 13 T cell receptor beta chains came from one sample sequenced in a study of blood T cells in healthy people across ages (dated by TCRdb to about 2015). The library was prepared using 5' RACE. Sequencer: Illumina HiSeq 2500. A second PCR of about 6 to 12 cycles was run with a J-beta primer mix and a sample-barcoded 5' primer. TCRdb ran its own pipeline on the public reads, namely fastp trimming at Q25 and MiXCR clone calling, and kept in-frame beta chains. All rows with the same CDR3 protein become a single entry with the most common DNA and genes. The sample has approximately 1,000,000 distinct CDR3 sequences on record, 45% of them singletons. The ten top clones hold approximately 19% of the sample. The sample was blood. All receptors come from a woman aged 60-75 years in good health.

This clonotype was seen a handful of times. The chain joins TRBV11-2 to TRBJ2-4; the match to TRBD1 covers 9 bases. Gene TRBJ2-7 matches the end of the DNA better, so the J call may be wrong. The germline V gene has CDR1 SGHAT and CDR2 FQNNGV. The CDR3 sequence is 16 residues long. In nucleotides, the CDR3 is TGTGCCAGCAGCCCGAGATCGGGACAGGGATCGGGCGAGCAGTACTTC. Its protein product is CASSPRSGQGSGEQYF.

The chain joins TRBV12-3 or TRBV12-4 to TRBJ2-1; D gene uncertain. CDR3 length: 14 residues. Trimming pared 4 bases from V and 8 bases from J, leaving 15 bases between. CDR3 nucleotides: TGTGCCAGCAGTTGGGCTAGTGTTTTCGATGAGCAGTTCTTC. Amino acids: CASSWASVFDEQFF.

The rearrangement links TRBV5-1 to TRBJ1-1, with a tentative D call TRBD1 (5 bases). The V gene's germline CDR1 is SGHRS and CDR2 YFSETQ. This CDR3 region has 16 residues. With 3 bases removed from V and 7 bases from J, the gap between germline ends came to 22 bases. The CDR3 is CASSSRVLQGQFEAFF. The DNA of the CDR3 is TGCGCCAGCAGCTCGAGGGTCCTGCAGGGCCAATTTGAAGCTTTCTTT.

A remark on this clonotype: Germline and junction disagree at one end, which may indicate a read error. J is TRBJ2-7 and V is TRBV6-1; D remains ambiguous. This CDR3 comprises 13 residues. From germline, CDR1 is MNHNS and CDR2 SASEGT. This CDR3 is CDSTVLGSYEQYF. CDR3 bases: TGTGACAGCACGGTCCTGGGGTCCTACGAGCAGTACTTC.

A few counts support this clonotype. J is TRBJ2-3 and V is TRBV28, with a tentative D call TRBD2 (5 bases). This CDR3 spans 13 amino acids. CDR1 is MDHEN, CDR2 SYDVKM, per germline. V was cut by 7 bases and J by 4 bases, with 12 bases left in between. The CDR3 sequence is CASIGGRADTQYF. The CDR3 DNA reads TGTGCCAGCATTGGAGGAAGGGCAGATACGCAGTATTTT.

V gene TRBV20-1 combines with J gene TRBJ2-1, with TRBD2 matching over 11 bases. Germline loops: CDR1 DFQATT, CDR2 SNEGSKA (reference sequence). Germline trimming cut 1 base from V and 9 bases from J; bases unmatched to any gene: 11. This CDR3 is built from 16 residues. The CDR3 loop reads CSARVWVAGGLGEQFF. CDR3 DNA sequence: TGCAGTGCTAGAGTTTGGGTAGCGGGAGGGTTAGGTGAGCAGTTCTTC.

The chain combines TRBV11-2 with TRBJ2-7; TRBD2 is a possible D gene (6 bases). Trimming pared 5 bases from V and 0 bases from J, leaving 14 bases between. Germline CDR1 reads SGHAT; CDR2 reads FQNNGV. The CDR3 runs to 15 residues. CDR3: CASSDGTRSSYEQYF. For the CDR3, the DNA is TGTGCCAGCAGCGACGGGACTCGGAGCTCCTACGAGCAGTACTTC. Drawing the rest from reference TRBV11-2 and TRBJ2-7, the complete variable domain is EAGVAQSPRYKIIEKRQSVAFWCNPISGHATLYWYQQILGQGPKLLIQFQNNGVVDDSQLPKDRFSAERLKGVDSTLKIQPAKLEDSAVYLCASSDGTRSSYEQYFGPGTRLTVT.

The rearrangement joins TRBV9 to TRBJ2-2; D not resolved. Trimming removed 0 bases at V and 1 base at J, with 4 bases between. The germline gives CDR1 SGDLS, CDR2 YYNGEE. This CDR3 contains 14 residues. CDR3 in amino acids: CASSVDGNTGELFF. CDR3 bases: TGTGCCAGCAGCGTAGACGGGAACACCGGGGAGCTGTTTTTT.

The V and J genes are TRBV13 and TRBJ1-2; TRBD1 might be the D (5 bases). Germline V gene sequence: CDR1 PRHDT, CDR2 FYEKMQ (reference sequence). The ends were cut back, 0 bases at V and 4 bases at J, with 9 bases in the middle. The CDR3 extends over 14 amino acids. The CDR3: CASSLGTAGYGYTF. In DNA form, the CDR3 reads TGTGCCAGCAGCTTAGGGACAGCCGGCTATGGCTACACCTTC.

J is TRBJ2-5 and V is TRBV5-1; D unresolved. Germline CDR1 SGHRS, CDR2 YFSETQ. This CDR3 has 13 residues. V lost 4 bases, J lost 11 bases, and 18 bases lay in between. CDR3 DNA: TGCGCCAGCAGCCCCCTGACAAGCTACAAGCAGTACTTC. Residues: CASSPLTSYKQYF.

V usage is TRBV20-1 and J usage is TRBJ2-7; TRBD1 matches at 8 bases. CDR1 is DFQATT and CDR2 is SNEGSKA in the germline V gene (reference sequence). J lost 3 bases, V lost 0 bases, and 7 bases had no gene match. The CDR3 has 15 residues. The CDR3 DNA reads as TGCAGTGCTAGAGATCGGACAGGGCCGTACTACGAGCAGTACTTC. Amino acids: CSARDRTGPYYEQYF.

The V call is TRBV15, the J call TRBJ2-1; D remains unclear. CDR1 is LNHNV and CDR2 is YYDKDF in the germline V gene (reference sequence). The CDR3 length is 13 residues. V shed 3 bases and J shed 5 bases, with 8 bases lying between them. CDR3 sequence reads: CATSSVDDNEQFF. The CDR3 region has the DNA TGTGCCACCAGCAGCGTGGATGACAATGAGCAGTTCTTC.

V usage is TRBV14 and J usage is TRBJ2-5, with 8 bases identical to TRBD1. The tail of the sequence fits TRBJ2-7 better, so the J call may be wrong. The CDR3 contains 15 residues. Germline CDR1 and CDR2: SGHDN and FVKESK. In DNA form, the CDR3 reads TGTGCCAGCAGCCCCAAACCGGACAGGGCCTACGAGCAGTACTTC. This translates into CASSPKPDRAYEQYF.